This T cell receptor beta chain emerged from a study of T cells after yellow fever vaccination. V lost 3 bases, J lost 5 bases, and 7 bases lay in between. Germline V gene data show CDR1 as KGHSH and CDR2 as LQKENI. The CDR3 runs 13 residues. This clonotype was observed a handful of times. Via MiXCR, TCRdb re-called the 5' RACE reads, giving one row per CDR3 protein. The sample yields about 200,000 distinct CDR3 sequences, approximately 3.3% seen once. V and J are TRBV18 and TRBJ1-4; a weak D match, TRBD1 (5 bases). The receptor's source is a man between 18 and 29 years old who received the YFV17D yellow fever vaccine. This sample comprised CD4+ T cells sorted from PBMCs, obtained 10 days after the yellow fever booster vaccination. The CDR3 nucleotides read TGTGCCAGCTCACCGGGGCTAAATGAAAAACTGTTTTTT. Its protein product is CASSPGLNEKLFF.